This T cell receptor (beta chain) was profiled in a study of cytomegalovirus exposure and HLA in healthy donors (dated by TCRdb to between 2016 and 2019). Regarding the research as a whole: In an earlier analysis of 587 of the donors, around 300 Gb of sequence data and 117 million unique TCR beta sequences from 150 million to 200 million T cells were reported. Typing coverage differed by locus: A, B, C, DRB1 and DQB1 were typed in roughly 629-640 donors, DQA1 in approximately 520, DPA1 in some 610, and DPB1 in 450 to 490. To predict cytomegalovirus infection status, the study combined high-throughput TCR immunosequencing, statistical association of individual TCRs with disease status, and machine learning. Across about 370 genotyped donors of the cohort, an average of about 250,000 unique TCR beta nucleotide sequences per donor were sequenced, and 15% to 20% of those sequences were non-productive. An earlier analysis of around 540 of the donors applied high-throughput TCR beta sequencing to assess whether each TCR beta V gene segment acted as functional or pseudogenic. Using immunosequencing, the study profiled T cell repertoires from 666 subjects and related those repertoires to cytomegalovirus serostatus. The study was designed to test whether signatures of past pathogen exposure could be identified by cataloging public T cell receptors. HLA typing included class I and class II loci at four-digit resolution. A later genetic analysis took genome-wide SNP genotypes for about 55% of the roughly 670 donors and used that subset as a discovery cohort. Alongside the repertoire data, information on donor age, sex, ethnicity and CMV serostatus was compiled. The genetic ancestry cluster associated with self-reported Caucasian donors included around 76% of the 398 genotyped donors. A separate validation cohort of some 130 different subjects was used in addition to the approximately 610-subject first cohort. Roughly five DR-DQ haplotypes were handled as single units for association and clustering, since linkage in the cohort was strong. A later analysis re-examined previously published TCR beta repertoires from about 670 donors and added high-resolution HLA genotyping to investigate patterns of TCR occurrence. Every repertoire in the discovery cohort had been generated on one and the same sequencing platform. In the later analysis, no new phenotypic data were used to find candidate immune exposures; instead, reliance was placed on TCR beta sequences and their occurrence across donors. An early release covering over 500 HLA-typed donors comprised approximately 290 gigabases of sequencing data and around 86 million unique TCR sequences. General findings and caveats noted by the study authors: Over 15 rarely observed V segments, including chromosome 9 orphons, were excluded from the earlier analysis of approximately 500 of the donors because counts were too low. According to a later genetic analysis, donors in an Asian-associated ancestry cluster had fewer N-insertions in productive TCRs than the approximately 630-donor mean. Presence/absence analyses assumed roughly uniform sequencing depth across donors, an assumption that may not hold. CMV serostatus was the only immune exposure information available for the cohort. A cluster of highly shared sequence variants was judged likely to represent a technical artifact of the sequencing pipeline. In a later analysis, 16,951 TCR beta sequences were associated with specific HLA alleles at a false discovery rate of 0.05. Cytomegalovirus status was reported to be diagnosed by the classifier with high specificity and sensitivity in both the original and validation cohorts. It was suggested by the authors that the approach could potentially be generalized to other disease states and immunological phenotypes. HLA typing was unavailable for some donors at each locus, so association tests used only the typed subset. Correlated functional status among segregating V segments might reflect linkage disequilibrium, but an unknown experimental factor could not be ruled out. Several of the top co-occurrence clusters appeared to be linked to parvovirus B19, influenza, CMV and Epstein-Barr virus, according to a later analysis. Three of the identified cytomegalovirus-associated TCR beta chains were confirmed in vitro to be specific for cytomegalovirus antigens. Only TCR beta chains were sequenced in this cohort, and the absence of alpha or paired-chain data limited detectable features. When HLA alleles, especially DR and DQ, strongly co-occurred, TCR associations were difficult to assign to individual alleles. A further reported finding was that TCR beta sequences accurately predicted the HLA-A and HLA-B alleles for most subjects in the first cohort. According to a later analysis, most CMV-associated TCR beta chains appeared to be HLA-restricted, and the HLA associations seemed to be driven largely by CMV exposure. A later genetic analysis associated a missense DCLRE1C variant with V-gene and J-gene trimming of TCR beta chains, and an independent cohort replicated the association. Across donors, most TCR sequences were observed very rarely, whereas some public TCRs were present in many individuals. Some IMGT-functional V segments, including TRBV6-2 and TRBV6-3, could not be distinguished by the 87-base-pair reads and were therefore excluded. A later analysis found that TCR association rates varied across HLA loci, with DRB1 alleles showing the most associated TCRs and HLA-C alleles the fewest. A later analysis found that HLA-associated TCR beta chains were more clonally expanded and had lower generation probabilities than equally common non-associated chains. An earlier analysis of 587 of the donors showed that most TCR beta V segments appeared in productive rearrangements either about 90% or about 30% of the time, which broadly matched IMGT annotations. The study listed 164 TCR beta chains as associated with cytomegalovirus.

The protocol used for the library was the immunoSEQ multiplex PCR assay. For the multiplex PCR, a mixture combining 60 forward primers for TCR Vbeta segments and 13 reverse primers for TCR Jbeta segments was used. The CDR3 region of rearranged TCR beta genes was amplified from genomic DNA by a multiplex PCR assay. On the Illumina HiSeq System, the amplified TCR beta libraries were sequenced as 87-base-pair reads. On the authors' methods: Across the 700 or so repertoires, a later analysis counted tens of millions of unique TCR beta chains, approximately 12 million of which were shared by at least two donors. A nearest-neighbor algorithm error-corrected the raw reads and collapsed the reads into unique sequences, merging closely related sequences to remove PCR and sequencing errors. V, D and J gene segments were assigned by aligning CDR3 sequences to IMGT reference sequences. For a sequence to be retained, a match of at least six nucleotides was required to both a V gene segment and a J gene segment. Rearrangements were classified as productive when the CDR3 lacked stop codons and remained in frame with V and J, and all other rearrangements were classified as non-productive. Following IMGT convention, CDR3 was defined as the stretch from the second conserved V-encoded cysteine to the conserved J-encoded phenylalanine. The earlier analysis of 450 to 750 of the donors excluded any sequence lacking an unambiguous match to a single V gene segment. An earlier analysis of almost 600 of the donors classified V segments as functional when productive rearrangements were above 56.7% and as segregating when the standard deviation between donors was above 5%. A statistical classification framework was developed to diagnose cytomegalovirus status using the catalog of TCR beta chain sequences. In a later analysis, TCR nucleotide sequences were compared against IMGT/GENE-DB human TR gene sequences so that V and J genes could be assigned. In a later analysis, CDR3 sequences and most-parsimonious VDJ recombination scenarios were assigned using the TCRdist pipeline. A later analysis defined each TCR beta chain by its CDR3 amino acid sequence plus V-gene family, and excluded reads lacking a unique V-gene family. To address suspected cross-contamination and a sequencing artifact, a later analysis removed 592 highly shared, low-generation-probability nucleotide sequences. A later analysis calculated a clonal expansion index for each public chain from normalized within-repertoire ranks of inferred template counts. In a later analysis, generation probabilities were computed with a VDJ recombination model fitted to out-of-frame rearrangements, and the resulting probabilities were checked against IGoR. A later analysis scored TCR-TCR, TCR-HLA and TCR-CMV co-occurrence with hypergeometric tests, applying a repertoire-size bias correction to TCR pairs. To estimate false discovery rates, a later analysis permuted the HLA or CMV assignments 20 times. In a later analysis, co-occurring TCRs were grouped using DBSCAN, and TCRdist sequence similarity was added for clustering within HLA-allele-positive subsets. Repertoires with fewer than 30,000 or more than 120,000 public chains, plus five repertoires with anomalous nucleotide sharing, were excluded from co-occurrence clustering. Here the immuneACCESS table is served through TCRdb, limited to in-frame sequences with V and J called. Missing clones are a known gap in these copies; in checked studies unresolved V genes cover under half, and the rest lacks a known reason. V, J and clone size are those of that table, while D and trimming were read from the DNA. Present in this sample are around 200,000 clones, roughly 82% of which were seen just once. Together, the top ten hold 5.5% to 7.5% of the sample.

Regarding this clone: It lacks a known antigen. No clone much larger than this one lies a single base away; base qualities are absent.

There are 15 amino acids in the CDR3, from cysteine to valine inclusive. The retained sequence is limited to the CDR3, 45 bases, with the frame set at the first base. V is pared back by 6 bases and J by 4 bases, with 19 bases lying between the germline termini. CDR1 and CDR2, looked up from the germline V gene, are MNHNS and SASEGT. In total, roughly 670 healthy bone marrow donors made up the cohort. At the time of sampling, every cohort member was nominally healthy, though immune exposures that went unrecorded were likely present. The donor was CMV seropositive and was included in the group of 250 to 300 seropositive cohort members. Each donor provided a peripheral blood sample, and peripheral blood mononuclear cells were used for TCR beta sequencing. Genomic DNA was extracted from the blood cell samples with the Qiagen DNeasy Blood Extraction Kit.

The sample consisted of PBMCs. The chain uses TRBV6-1 and TRBJ2-7; TRBD1 is a weak D gene call, 6 bases matching. The source is a man in his forties in good health and CMV-seropositive. Here is the DNA: TGTGCCAGCAGACCCGGACAGTTCACCCTTTACGAGCAGTACGTC. Protein translation: CASRPGQFTLYEQYV.